This TCR beta chain was obtained from a study of human T cells and chemical hapten exposure. At the level of the study: Patients' scalps got diphenylcyclopropenone weekly throughout the approximately 25-week study.

As for treatment: therapeutic diphenylcyclopropenone sensitization with weekly scalp DPC. This CDR3 is built from 14 residues. Germline V CDR1 and CDR2: SSHAT, FNYEAQ (reference sequence). On this clonotype: At one of its ends the junction is not consistent with the germline gene, which may arise from a read error.

The library gave individual cDNA molecules unique molecular identifiers. TCRdb passed the reads through MiXCR, listing each CDR3 protein once. The table shows 3,000 to 4,000 distinct CDR3 sequences, with around half occurring only once. The origin of this receptor is an adult with alopecia areata. Some clones in this sample may be carry-over from other donors' samples. This table probably holds off-target reads from a library built for another chain. The starting material was whole blood, obtained before DPC sensitization or 2, 6, or about 24 weeks after (not recorded which). The gene calls are TRBV7-7 and TRBJ2-3, with D unclear. The CDR3 DNA reads TGTGCTAGCAGCTTAGGCCTCCCCCCAGATACGCAGTATTTT. Its translation: CASSLGLPPDTQYF.